This TCR beta chain was obtained from a study of T-cell memory formation after mild COVID-19. Across the study: Largely, the TCR clusters proved donor specific. Whole-study results and caveats: Contracting CD4+ clones lay largely in CM and EM, with CD8+ ones residing in EMRA. Among clones contracting day 15 to 85, CD4/CD8 was balanced, whereas later expanders leaned CD4+.

One entry per CDR3 protein, called by TCRdb with MiXCR from the 5' RACE reads. The sample includes tens of thousands of distinct CDR3 sequences, around an eighth of them seen just once. This CDR3 spans 17 amino acids. Germline CDR1 is ENHRY and CDR2 is SYGVKD. Trimming left V 0 bases short and J 2 bases short, with 15 bases between. Concerning this clonotype itself: The antigen remains undetermined.

The sequence was obtained from an adult woman who had mild COVID-19 (a few samples of this study predate the infection). Cell type and time point are not known. The sequencing input was PBMCs or a T cell subset sorted from them (not recorded which). This chain uses TRBV10-3 with TRBJ2-3; D unresolved. The CDR3 protein is CAISESFETGFTDTQYF. DNA for the CDR3: TGTGCCATCAGTGAGTCATTTGAGACTGGTTTCACAGATACGCAGTATTTT.